Here is one TCR beta chain with its context. The data are from a study of low-dose radiotherapy and immunotherapy resistance in tumors. Gene-specific TRAV and TRBV primers were used for first-strand cDNA, covering alpha and beta chains. TCR amplification involved 15 to 25 PCR cycles with a constant-region primer and V-primer adapter. mRNA, after isolation, was amplified by in vitro transcription. TCRdb redid the calling of the reads with MiXCR, one entry per CDR3 protein. Of some 10,000 distinct CDR3 sequences listed, approximately 42% were seen once; the top ten hold roughly 5.2%. The sequence was collected from a human donor with advanced metastatic prostate, ovarian, gallbladder or colorectal cancer (not recorded which). This table probably holds off-target reads from a library built for another chain.

CDR3 coding DNA: TGTGCCAGTAGCACAATAGCGGGAGGCAATGAGCAGTTCTTC. Protein sequence: CASSTIAGGNEQFF. This sequence joins TRBV19 and TRBJ2-1; TRBD2 matches 10 bases. CDR1 is LNHDA and CDR2 is SQIVND in the germline V gene (reference sequence). V was pared by 6 bases and J by 6 bases, with 5 bases of the junction left unmatched. CDR3 length: 14 amino acids.